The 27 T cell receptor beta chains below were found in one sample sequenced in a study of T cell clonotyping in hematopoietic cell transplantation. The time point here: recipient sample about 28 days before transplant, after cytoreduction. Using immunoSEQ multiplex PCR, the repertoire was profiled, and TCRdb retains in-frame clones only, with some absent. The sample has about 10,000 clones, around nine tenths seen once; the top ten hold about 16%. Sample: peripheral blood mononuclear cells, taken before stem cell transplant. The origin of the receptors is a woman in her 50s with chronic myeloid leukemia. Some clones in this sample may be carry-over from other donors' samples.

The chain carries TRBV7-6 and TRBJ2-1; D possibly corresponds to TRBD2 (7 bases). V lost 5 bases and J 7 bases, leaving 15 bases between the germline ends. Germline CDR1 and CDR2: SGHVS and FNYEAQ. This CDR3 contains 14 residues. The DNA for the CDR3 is TGTGCCAGCAGCCACGGGGGGCGGGGAAATGAGCAGTTCTTC. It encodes CASSHGGRGNEQFF.

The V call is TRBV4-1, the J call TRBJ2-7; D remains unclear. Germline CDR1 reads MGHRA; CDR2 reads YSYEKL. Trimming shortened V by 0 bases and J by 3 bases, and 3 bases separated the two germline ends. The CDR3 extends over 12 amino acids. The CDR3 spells CASSQDGYEQYF. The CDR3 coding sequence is TGCGCCAGCAGCCAAGATGGCTACGAGCAGTACTTC.

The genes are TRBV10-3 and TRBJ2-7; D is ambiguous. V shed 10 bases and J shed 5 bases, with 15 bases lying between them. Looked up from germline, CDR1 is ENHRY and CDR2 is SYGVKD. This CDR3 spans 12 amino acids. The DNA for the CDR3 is TGTGCCACCCGAGGCCAGCAAAACGAGCAGTACTTC. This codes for CATRGQQNEQYF.

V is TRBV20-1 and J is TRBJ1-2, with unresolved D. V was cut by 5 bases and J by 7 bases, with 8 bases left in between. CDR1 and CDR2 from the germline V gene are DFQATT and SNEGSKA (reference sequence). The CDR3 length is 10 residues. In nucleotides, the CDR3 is TGCAGTGCTTCGGAGACTGGCTACACCTTC. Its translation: CSASETGYTF.

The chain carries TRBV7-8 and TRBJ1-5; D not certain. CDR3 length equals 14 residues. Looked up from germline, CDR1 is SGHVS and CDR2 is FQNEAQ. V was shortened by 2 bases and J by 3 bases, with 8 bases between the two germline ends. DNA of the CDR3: TGTGCCAGCAGCTTAACGGGTCCCAATCAGCCCCAGCATTTT. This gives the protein CASSLTGPNQPQHF.

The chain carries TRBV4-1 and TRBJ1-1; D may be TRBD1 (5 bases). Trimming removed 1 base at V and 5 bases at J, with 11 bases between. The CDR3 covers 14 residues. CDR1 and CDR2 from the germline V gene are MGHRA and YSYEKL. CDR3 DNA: TGCGCCAGCAGCCAAGGGGCAGGGAGGACTGAAGCTTTCTTT. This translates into CASSQGAGRTEAFF.

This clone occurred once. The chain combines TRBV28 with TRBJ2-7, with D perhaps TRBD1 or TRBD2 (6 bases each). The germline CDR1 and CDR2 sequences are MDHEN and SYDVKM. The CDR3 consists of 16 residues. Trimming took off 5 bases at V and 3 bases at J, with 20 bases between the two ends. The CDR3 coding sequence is TGTGCCAGCAGTCATCGCCTTTGGGGGGCGAGCTACGAGCAGTACTTC. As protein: CASSHRLWGASYEQYF. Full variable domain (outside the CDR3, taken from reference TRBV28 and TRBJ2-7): DVKVTQSSRYLVKRTGEKVFLECVQDMDHENMFWYRQDPGLGLRLIYFSYDVKMKEKGDIPEGYSVSREKKERFSLILESASTNQTSMYLCASSHRLWGASYEQYFGPGTRLTVT.

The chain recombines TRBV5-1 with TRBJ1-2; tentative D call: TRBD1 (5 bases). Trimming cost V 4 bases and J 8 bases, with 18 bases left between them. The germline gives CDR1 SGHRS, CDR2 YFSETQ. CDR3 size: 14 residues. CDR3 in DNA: TGCGCCAGCAGCCGCGACAGTACTGGGGGAGGCTACACCTTC. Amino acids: CASSRDSTGGGYTF. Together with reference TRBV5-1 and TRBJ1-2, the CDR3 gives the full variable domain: KAGVTQTPRYLIKTRGQQVTLSCSPISGHRSVSWYQQTPGQGLQFLFEYFSETQRNKGNFPGRFSGRQFSNSRSEMNVSTLELGDSALYLCASSRDSTGGGYTFGSGTRLTVV.

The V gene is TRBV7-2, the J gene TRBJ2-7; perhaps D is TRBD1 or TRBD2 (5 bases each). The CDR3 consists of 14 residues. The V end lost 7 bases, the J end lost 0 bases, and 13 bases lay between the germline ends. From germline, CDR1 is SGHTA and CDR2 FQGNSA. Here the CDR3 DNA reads TGTGCCAGCACTCGGGACGTTAGCTCCTACGAGCAGTACTTC. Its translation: CASTRDVSSYEQYF.

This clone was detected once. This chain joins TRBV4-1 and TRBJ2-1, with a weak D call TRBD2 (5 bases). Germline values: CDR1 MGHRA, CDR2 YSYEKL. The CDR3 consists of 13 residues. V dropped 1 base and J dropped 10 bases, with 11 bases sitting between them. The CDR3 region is CASSQGMGVEQFF. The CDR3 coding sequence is TGCGCCAGCAGCCAAGGAATGGGAGTAGAGCAGTTCTTC.

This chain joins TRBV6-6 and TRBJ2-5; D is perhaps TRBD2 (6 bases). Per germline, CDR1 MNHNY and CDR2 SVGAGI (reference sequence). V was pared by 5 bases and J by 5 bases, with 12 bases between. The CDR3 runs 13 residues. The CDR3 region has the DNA TGTGCCAGCAGTACGACGGAGGGGGAGACCCAGTACTTC. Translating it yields CASSTTEGETQYF.

CDR3 in DNA: TGTGCCTGGAGTGTCCTGGGCAGGGGAGGGGAAAAACTGTTTTTT. This encodes CAWSVLGRGGEKLFF. The J gene is TRBJ1-4, the V gene TRBV30, with D perhaps matching TRBD1 (6 bases). Germline V gene sequence: CDR1 GTSNPN, CDR2 SVGIG (reference sequence). The CDR3 consists of 15 residues. Trimming stripped 0 bases from V and 8 bases from J, with 16 bases between.

The CDR3 DNA sequence: TGCGCCAGCAGCCAAGACACTCTACGTACAGGGGCGATCACCGGGGAGCTGTTTTTT. Translating it yields CASSQDTLRTGAITGELFF. V gene TRBV4-1 combines with J gene TRBJ2-2; 7 positions match TRBD1. The germline gives CDR1 MGHRA, CDR2 YSYEKL. The CDR3 runs 19 residues. Trimming cost V 0 bases and J 4 bases; bases outside gene matches: 14.

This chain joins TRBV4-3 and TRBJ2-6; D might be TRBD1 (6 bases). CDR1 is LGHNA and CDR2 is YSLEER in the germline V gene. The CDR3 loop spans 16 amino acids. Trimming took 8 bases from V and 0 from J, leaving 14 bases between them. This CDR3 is CASSEQGSSGANVLTF. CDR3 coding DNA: TGCGCCAGCTCTGAGCAGGGGAGCTCTGGGGCCAACGTCCTGACTTTC.

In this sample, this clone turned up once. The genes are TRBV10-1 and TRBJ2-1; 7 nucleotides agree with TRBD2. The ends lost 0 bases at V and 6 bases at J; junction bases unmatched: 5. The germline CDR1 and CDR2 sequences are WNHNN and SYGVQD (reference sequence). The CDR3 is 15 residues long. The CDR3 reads CASSESSGKFNEQFF. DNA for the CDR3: TGCGCCAGCAGTGAGTCAAGCGGGAAGTTCAATGAGCAGTTCTTC.

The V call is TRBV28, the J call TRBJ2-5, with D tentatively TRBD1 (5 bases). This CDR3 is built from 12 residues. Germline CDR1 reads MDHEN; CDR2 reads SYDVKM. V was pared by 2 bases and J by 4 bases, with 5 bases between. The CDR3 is CASSLDRETQYF. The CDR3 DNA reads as TGTGCCAGCAGTTTAGACAGAGAGACCCAGTACTTC.

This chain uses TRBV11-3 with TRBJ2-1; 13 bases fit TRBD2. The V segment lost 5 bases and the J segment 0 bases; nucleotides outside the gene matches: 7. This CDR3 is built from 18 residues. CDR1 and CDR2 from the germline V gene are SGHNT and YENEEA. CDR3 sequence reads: CASSRPGTSGNSYNEQFF. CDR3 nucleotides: TGTGCCAGCAGCCGTCCCGGGACTAGCGGGAACTCCTACAATGAGCAGTTCTTC.

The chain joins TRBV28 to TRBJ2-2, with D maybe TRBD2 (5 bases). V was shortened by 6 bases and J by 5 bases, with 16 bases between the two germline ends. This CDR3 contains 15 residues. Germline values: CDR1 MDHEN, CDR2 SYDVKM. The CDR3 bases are TGTGCCAGCAGCTTCGGGGAGACGGGGACCGGGGAGCTGTTTTTT. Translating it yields CASSFGETGTGELFF.

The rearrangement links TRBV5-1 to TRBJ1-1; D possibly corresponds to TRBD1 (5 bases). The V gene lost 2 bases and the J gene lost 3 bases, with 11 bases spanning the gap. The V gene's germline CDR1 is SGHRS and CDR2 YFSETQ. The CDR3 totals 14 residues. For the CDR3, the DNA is TGCGCCAGCAGCTTAGGAGGGGCGGACACTGAAGCTTTCTTT. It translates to CASSLGGADTEAFF.

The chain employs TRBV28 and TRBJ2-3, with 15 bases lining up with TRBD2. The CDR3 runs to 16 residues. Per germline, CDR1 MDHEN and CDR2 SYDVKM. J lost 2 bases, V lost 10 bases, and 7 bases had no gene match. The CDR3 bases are TGTGCCACCCGGGGACTAGCGGGAGGTTACACAGATACGCAGTATTTT. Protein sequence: CATRGLAGGYTDTQYF.

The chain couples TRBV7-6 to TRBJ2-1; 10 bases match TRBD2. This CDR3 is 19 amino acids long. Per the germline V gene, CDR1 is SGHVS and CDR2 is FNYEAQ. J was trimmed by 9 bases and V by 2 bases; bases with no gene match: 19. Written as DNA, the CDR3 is TGTGCCAGCAGCTTACCCGGGACAGGTAGTCTAGCGGGAGTCCGTGAGCAGTTCTTC. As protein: CASSLPGTGSLAGVREQFF.

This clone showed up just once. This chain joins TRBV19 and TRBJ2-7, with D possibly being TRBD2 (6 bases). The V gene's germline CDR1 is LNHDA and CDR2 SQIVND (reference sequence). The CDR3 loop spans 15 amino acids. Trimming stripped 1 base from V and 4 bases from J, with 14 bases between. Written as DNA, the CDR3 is TGTGCCAGTAGTATAGTATGGAGGGGCATTTACGAGCAGTACTTC. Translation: CASSIVWRGIYEQYF. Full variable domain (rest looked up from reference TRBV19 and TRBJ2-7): DGGITQSPKYLFRKEGQNVTLSCEQNLNHDAMYWYRQDPGQGLRLIYYSQIVNDFQKGDIAEGYSVSREKKESFPLTVTSAQKNPTAFYLCASSIVWRGIYEQYFGPGTRLTVT.

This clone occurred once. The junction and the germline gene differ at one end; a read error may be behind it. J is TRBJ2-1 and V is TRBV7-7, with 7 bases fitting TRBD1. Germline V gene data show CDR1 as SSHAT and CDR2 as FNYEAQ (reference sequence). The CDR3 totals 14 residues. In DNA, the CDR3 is TGTGCTAGCAGCAGACAGGGCTCCTACAATGAGCAGTTCTTC. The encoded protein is CASSRQGSYNEQFF.

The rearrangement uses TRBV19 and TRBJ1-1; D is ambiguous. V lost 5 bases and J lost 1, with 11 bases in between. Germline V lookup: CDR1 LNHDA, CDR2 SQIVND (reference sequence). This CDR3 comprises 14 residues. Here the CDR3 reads CASSFSFANTEAFF. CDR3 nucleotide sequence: TGTGCCAGTAGTTTCTCTTTTGCGAACACTGAAGCTTTCTTT.

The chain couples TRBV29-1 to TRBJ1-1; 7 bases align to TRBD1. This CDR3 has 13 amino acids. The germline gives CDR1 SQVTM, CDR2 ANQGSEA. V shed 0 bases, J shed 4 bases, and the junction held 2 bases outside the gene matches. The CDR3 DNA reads TGCAGCGTTGAAGATTACAGGGGCACTGAAGCTTTCTTT. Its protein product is CSVEDYRGTEAFF.

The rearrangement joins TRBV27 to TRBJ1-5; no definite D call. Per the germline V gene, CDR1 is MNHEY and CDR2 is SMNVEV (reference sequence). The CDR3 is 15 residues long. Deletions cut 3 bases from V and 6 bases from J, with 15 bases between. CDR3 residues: CASSFRPPGAQPQHF. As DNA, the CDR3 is TGTGCCAGCAGTTTCCGGCCCCCGGGAGCTCAGCCCCAGCATTTT.

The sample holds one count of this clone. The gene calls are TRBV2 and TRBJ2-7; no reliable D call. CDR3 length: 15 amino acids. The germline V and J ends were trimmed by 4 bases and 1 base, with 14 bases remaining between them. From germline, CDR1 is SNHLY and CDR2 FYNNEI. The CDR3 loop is CASSALLGPSYEQYF. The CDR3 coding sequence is TGTGCCAGCAGTGCGCTCTTAGGACCTTCCTACGAGCAGTACTTC.